The present T cell receptor (beta chain) was sequenced within a study of cytomegalovirus exposure and HLA in healthy donors. The primer mix had 60 Vbeta and 13 Jbeta primers. Sequencing was performed with immunoSEQ multiplex PCR; in TCRdb, only in-frame clones are kept and a portion is missing. The sample consists of about 73,000 clones, 60% to 75% of them appearing once. In regard to this clone: Antigen unknown.

General study points: In presence/absence analyses, roughly uniform sequencing depth across donors was assumed.

CDR1 and CDR2 from the germline V gene are MNHNY and SVGAGI (reference sequence). V dropped 4 bases and J dropped 6 bases, with 10 bases sitting between them. This CDR3 region has 13 residues. This chain joins TRBV6-6 and TRBJ2-4, with D maybe TRBD2 (5 bases). The source of this sequence is a man aged 70 or older in good health and CMV-seronegative. What was sequenced was PBMCs. The CDR3 spells CASSSGIGNIQYF. CDR3 sequence (DNA): TGTGCCAGCAGTTCCGGGATTGGAAACATTCAGTACTTC.